This TCR beta chain was sequenced in a study of shared clonotypes between healthy human individuals. As for the study in general: Each donor contributed plates that comprised three CD4 naive, three CD4 memory, two CD8 naive and one CD8 memory. General study results and limits: Blood alone was sampled, and tissue repertoires likely differ. In the sorted subsets, rarefaction showed sequencing was incomplete despite large depth.

The study drew all its donors from Caucasian adults living in Nashville, Tennessee. To note about this clone: Its target is unknown.

Here immunoSEQ multiplex PCR was the method, and the copy in TCRdb shows in-frame clones only, minus some. The data contain more than 2 million clones, 85% to 95% of them singletons. This receptor was obtained from a man aged 18-30 years in good health. What was sequenced was naive CD4+ T cells sorted from blood. Described subset: CD45RA+ positively selected.

The CDR3 nucleotides are TGTGCCAGCAGTTACTCGGCCCAGGGGGCCGCTGAAGCTTTCTTT. This translates into CASSYSAQGAAEAFF. The chain recombines TRBV6-5 with TRBJ1-1; 8 bases match TRBD1. The junction had 6 bases not matched to a gene; V was cut back by 0 bases and J by 6 bases. Germline assignment: CDR1 MNHEY and CDR2 SVGAGI. The CDR3 sequence is 15 residues long.